This TCR beta chain was sequenced during a study of blood T cell repertoires in COVID-19. Per the study methods: Amplification of reference gene primers was used by the study to estimate nucleated cell counts. Sequencing used immunoSEQ multiplex PCR; TCRdb keeps in-frame clones, though not all of them. V and J calls and clone size come straight from that table; D and trimming were deduced from the DNA. The sample holds more than 85,000 clones, around 79% seen once. The CDR3 consists of 15 residues. The V gene's germline CDR1 is KGHSH and CDR2 LQKENI. The V and J ends lost 2 bases and 4 bases, in that order; junction bases with no gene match: 6.

The clonotype originates from a woman over 75 with active or convalescent COVID-19. The chain couples TRBV18 to TRBJ1-2; TRBD1 matches 8 bases. Specimen: peripheral blood. DNA for the CDR3: TGTGCCAGCTCACCAGGACAGGGAGGGAGCTATGGCTACACCTTC. Its translation: CASSPGQGGSYGYTF. The full variable domain, in which reference TRBV18 and TRBJ1-2 provide the parts outside the CDR3, is NAGVMQNPRHLVRRRGQEARLRCSPMKGHSHVYWYRQLPEEGLKFMVYLQKENIIDESGMPKERFSAEFPKEGPSILRIQQVVRGDSAAYFCASSPGQGGSYGYTFGSGTRLTVV.